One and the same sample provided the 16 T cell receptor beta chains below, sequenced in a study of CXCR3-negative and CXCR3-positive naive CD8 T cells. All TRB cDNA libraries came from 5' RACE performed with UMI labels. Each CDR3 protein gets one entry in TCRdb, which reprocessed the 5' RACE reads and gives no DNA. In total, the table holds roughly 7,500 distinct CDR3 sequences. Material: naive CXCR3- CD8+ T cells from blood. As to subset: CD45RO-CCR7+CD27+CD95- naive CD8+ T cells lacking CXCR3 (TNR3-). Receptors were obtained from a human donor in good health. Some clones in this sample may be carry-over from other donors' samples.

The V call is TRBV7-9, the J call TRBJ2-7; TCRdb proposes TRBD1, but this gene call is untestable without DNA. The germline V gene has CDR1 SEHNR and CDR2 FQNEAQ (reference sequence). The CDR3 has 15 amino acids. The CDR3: CASSFSDSLSYEQYF.

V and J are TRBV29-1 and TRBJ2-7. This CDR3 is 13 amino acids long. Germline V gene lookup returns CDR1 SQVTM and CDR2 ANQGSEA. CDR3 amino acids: CSVASGSTHEQYF.

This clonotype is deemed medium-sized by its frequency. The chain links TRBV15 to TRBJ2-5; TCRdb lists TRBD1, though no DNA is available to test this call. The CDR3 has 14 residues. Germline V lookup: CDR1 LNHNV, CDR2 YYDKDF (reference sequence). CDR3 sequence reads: CATRLDREGETQYF.

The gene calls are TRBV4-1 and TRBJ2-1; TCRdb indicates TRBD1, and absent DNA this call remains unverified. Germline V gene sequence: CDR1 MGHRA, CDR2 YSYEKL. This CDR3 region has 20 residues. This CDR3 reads CASSPTAGTGASGAYNEQFF.

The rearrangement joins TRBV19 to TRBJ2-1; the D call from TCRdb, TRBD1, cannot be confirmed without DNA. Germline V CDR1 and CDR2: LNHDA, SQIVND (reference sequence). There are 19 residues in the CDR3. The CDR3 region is CASTSFRLTGSHSYNEQFF.

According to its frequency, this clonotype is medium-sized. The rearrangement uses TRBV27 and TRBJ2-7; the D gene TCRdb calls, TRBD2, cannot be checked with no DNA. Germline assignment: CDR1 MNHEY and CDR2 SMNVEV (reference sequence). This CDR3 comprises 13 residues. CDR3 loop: CASSMGLHYEQYF.

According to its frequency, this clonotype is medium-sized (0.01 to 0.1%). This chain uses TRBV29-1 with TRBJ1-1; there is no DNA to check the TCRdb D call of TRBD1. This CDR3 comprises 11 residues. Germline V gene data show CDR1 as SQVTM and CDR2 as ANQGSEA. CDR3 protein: CSVGQGAEAFF.

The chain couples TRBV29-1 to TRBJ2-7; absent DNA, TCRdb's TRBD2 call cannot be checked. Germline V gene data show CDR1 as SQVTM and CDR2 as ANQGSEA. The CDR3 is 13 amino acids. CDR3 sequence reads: CSVEETSSYEQYF.

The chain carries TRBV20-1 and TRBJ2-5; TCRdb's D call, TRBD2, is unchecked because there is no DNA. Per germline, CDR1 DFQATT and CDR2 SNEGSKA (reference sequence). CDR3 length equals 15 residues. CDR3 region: CSARDPGRSYETQYF.

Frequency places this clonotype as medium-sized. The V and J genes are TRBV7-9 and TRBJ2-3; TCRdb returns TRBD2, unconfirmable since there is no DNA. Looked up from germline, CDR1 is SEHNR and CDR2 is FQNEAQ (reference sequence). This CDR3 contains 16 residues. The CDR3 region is CASSYLLAGDTDTQYF.

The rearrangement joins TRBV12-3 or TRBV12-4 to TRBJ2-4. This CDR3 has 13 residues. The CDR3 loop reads CASSFNMGNIQYF.

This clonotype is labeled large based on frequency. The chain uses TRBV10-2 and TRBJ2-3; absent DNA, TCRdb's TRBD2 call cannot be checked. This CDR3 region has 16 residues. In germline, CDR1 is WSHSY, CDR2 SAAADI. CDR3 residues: CASSPGTSGRADTQYF.

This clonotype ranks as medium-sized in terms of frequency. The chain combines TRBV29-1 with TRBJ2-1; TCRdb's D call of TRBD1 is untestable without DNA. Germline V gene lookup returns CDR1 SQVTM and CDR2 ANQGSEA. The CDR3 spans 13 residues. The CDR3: CSETTGGIGEQFF.

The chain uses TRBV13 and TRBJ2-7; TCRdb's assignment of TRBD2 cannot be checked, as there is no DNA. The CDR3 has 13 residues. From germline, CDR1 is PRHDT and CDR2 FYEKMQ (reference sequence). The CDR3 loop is CASSFHLAEEQYF.

CDR3: CSVEASNTGELFF. This sequence joins TRBV29-1 and TRBJ2-2; TCRdb selects TRBD2, and the lack of DNA leaves this call unchecked. CDR1 is SQVTM and CDR2 is ANQGSEA in the germline V gene. The CDR3 extends over 13 amino acids.

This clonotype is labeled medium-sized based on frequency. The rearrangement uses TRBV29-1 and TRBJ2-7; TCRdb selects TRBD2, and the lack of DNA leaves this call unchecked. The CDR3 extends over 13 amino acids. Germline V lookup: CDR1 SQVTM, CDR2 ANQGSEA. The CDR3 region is CSVKASVSYEQYF.